This T cell receptor (beta chain) was documented in a study of cytomegalovirus exposure and HLA in healthy donors (dated by TCRdb to 2016 to 2017). Describing the broader study: According to a later analysis, one platform produced both the 110 or so validation repertoires and the roughly 660 repertoires of the first cohort. The study was designed to test whether signatures of past pathogen exposure could be identified by cataloging public T cell receptors. In addition to the first cohort of roughly 670 subjects, a separate validation cohort of around 110 different subjects was used. The study combined high-throughput TCR immunosequencing, statistical association of individual TCRs with disease status, and machine learning to predict cytomegalovirus infection status. Broad study findings and their caveats: The validation cohort had no HLA typing available for a later analysis, so co-occurrence within that cohort was assessed over all 130 or so repertoires. The authors suggested that the approach could potentially be generalized to other disease states and immunological phenotypes. Three of the identified cytomegalovirus-associated TCR beta chains were confirmed in vitro to be specific for cytomegalovirus antigens. The study gave a list of under 200 TCR beta chains associated with cytomegalovirus. While some public TCRs were present in many individuals, most TCR sequences turned up only very rarely across donors. The classifier was reported to diagnose cytomegalovirus status with high specificity and sensitivity in both the original cohort and the validation cohort. Subsequent analysis determined that TCRs grouped into clusters in the first cohort also showed a tendency toward co-occurrence across the roughly 120 validation repertoires, and 85% to 95% of cluster scores exceeded 0.

From the cysteine through the phenylalanine, the CDR3 covers 13 amino acids. Only CDR3 DNA is held: 39 bases, read in frame from base 1. The germline V end is reduced by 11 bases and the J end by 3 bases; junction bases left unmatched: 8. Based on the germline V gene (reference sequence), the CDR1 and CDR2 sequences are MNHEY and SMNVEV. Donors formed part of the validation cohort, which comprised 120 subjects and was distinct from the first cohort of over 500 subjects. Libraries were constructed by the immunoSEQ multiplex PCR assay. In the authors' own workflow: A statistical classification framework was built to diagnose cytomegalovirus status from the catalog of TCR beta chain sequences. The clones in this table, taken by TCRdb from immuneACCESS, are in-frame only. Not every clone is retained; where verified, under half of the shortfall comes from an unresolved V gene, and the cause of the rest is unknown. V and J calls and clone size are those listed in that table; D and trimming were worked out from the DNA. This sample has approximately 190,000 clones in its table, and approximately 84% of those were observed once. The ten largest clonotypes hold less than 8.5% of the sample.

About this clone itself: The antigen it recognizes is unknown. Qualities for individual bases were not recorded, and no much larger clone is one base off.

The chain was built from TRBV27 and TRBJ2-5, and 8 bases in between align with TRBD1. The sample comprised PBMCs. This TCR was recovered from a man younger than 35 in good health and CMV-seropositive. CDR3 region: CAGGQGEEETQYF. The DNA sequence is given as TGTGCCGGAGGACAGGGAGAGGAAGAGACCCAGTACTTC.